These T cell receptor beta chains were read from a single sample in a study of CD8+CD57+ T cells in acquired aplastic anemia. TCRdb fed the reads into MiXCR, producing one record per CDR3 protein. The sample lists under 200,000 distinct CDR3 sequences; just under 45% were seen once. The sequenced sample was sorted CD4+, CD8+, or CD8+CD57+ T cells (not recorded which) from PBMCs. Receptors were obtained from a human donor in good health. CDR3s include the opening cysteine and the closing phenylalanine or tryptophan.

TRBJ1-1 TRBV29-1 CSVGGGQGTEAFF
TRBJ2-7 TRBV24-1 CAGASWHYEQYF
TRBJ2-2 TRBV27 CASSLGRAVSTGEQFF
TRBJ2-7 TRBV7-6 CASSTGTGVRYEQYF
TRBJ2-6 TRBV2 CASRPRTGTGANVLTF
TRBJ2-3 TRBV20-1 CSARDRIQDWYF
TRBJ2-4 TRBV6-5 CASSYSSRGIYIQYF
TRBJ1-1 TRBV20-1 CSARDIMNTEAFF
TRBJ2-5 TRBV7-9 CASTQVQGEGGETQYF
TRBJ2-7 TRBV20-1 CSAHFVEQYF
TRBJ2-7 TRBV29-1 CSVAAGPSSYEQYF
TRBJ2-3 TRBV7-9 CASSTRQGPTDTQYF
TRBJ1-2 TRBV19 CASSRTQGNYGYTF
TRBJ2-5 TRBV11-1 CASSFPGTGGLAAITQYF
TRBJ2-1 TRBV6-1 CASSDQGSSGRREQFF
TRBJ2-5 TRBV15 CATSTGLGQETQYF
TRBJ1-1 TRBV19 CASSIGEVEAFF
TRBJ2-3 TRBV24-1 CASSLIRGRDTQYF
TRBJ2-5 TRBV5-4 CASSPSPGRGLRETQYF
TRBJ1-2 TRBV10-3 CAISEDRRGGHTF
TRBJ1-2 TRBV19 CASSTPRGYTF
TRBJ2-2 TRBV20-1 CSASQGIHGELFF
TRBJ1-5 TRBV19 CASSIRDGRGNQPQHF
TRBJ2-1 TRBV29-1 CSVDGADNEQFF
TRBJ1-2 TRBV6-5 CASISVGQGASGYTF
TRBJ2-2 TRBV6-1 CASSTQGNTGELFF
TRBJ1-1 TRBV2 CASDRDRGTEAFF
TRBJ1-5 TRBV9 CASSVDSNNQPQHF
TRBJ2-7 TRBV20-1 CSASPYEQYF
TRBJ1-1 TRBV5-6 CASGYMGQTNTEAFF
TRBJ1-1 TRBV12-3/TRBV12-4 CASSADRREEAFF
TRBJ1-2 TRBV2 CASKGRPGFNYGYTF
TRBJ1-1 TRBV4-3 CASSQVEGSGNTEAFF
TRBJ1-2 TRBV2 CASRDSLNYGYTF
TRBJ2-5 TRBV19 CASSIDPGDRGAGEETQYF
TRBJ1-2 TRBV5-1 CASSEIGGAGYTF
TRBJ1-2 TRBV4-1 CASSQPGAGGYTF
TRBJ2-3 TRBV10-3 CASSEKTGGVTQYF
TRBJ2-1 TRBV9 CASSPGLAFYNEQFF
TRBJ2-2 TRBV4-2 CASSQDLAGVNGELFF